The 27 T cell receptor beta chains below all came from one sample that was sequenced in a study of molecular identifiers for immune sequencing clone quantification. TCRdb re-derived calls from the PCR reads in MiXCR, one entry per CDR3 protein. The sample contains about 640,000 distinct CDR3 sequences, just under 20% of which appear only once. The sample was naive CD8+ T cells from blood, with Jurkat cell RNA spiked in. Subset meaning: FACS-sorted CD8+CD4-CCR7+CD45RA+ naive T cells. These receptors were taken from a human donor in good health. Some libraries in this study had Jurkat cell RNA spiked in.

As to this clonotype: Its ends do not fully match the called genes, so a read error is possible. The chain has TRBV19 and TRBJ1-1; D might be TRBD1 (5 bases). Germline-derived CDR1 and CDR2 are LNHDA and SQIVND (reference sequence). This CDR3 region has 11 residues. CDR3 in amino acids: CASNLGTEASF. CDR3 in DNA: TGTGCCAGTAATTTGGGGACTGAAGCTTCCTTT.

Many counts were recorded for this clonotype. The chain links TRBV30 to TRBJ1-4; weak D call: TRBD1 (6 bases). Germline V gene data show CDR1 as GTSNPN and CDR2 as SVGIG (reference sequence). The CDR3 is 15 residues long. V lost 4 bases to trimming and J lost 6 bases, with 18 bases between them. The CDR3 loop reads CAWKQGRGPHEKLFF. For the CDR3, the DNA is TGTGCCTGGAAACAGGGTCGAGGGCCACATGAAAAACTGTTTTTT. Filled out from reference TRBV30 and TRBJ1-4, the complete variable domain reads SQTIHQWPATLVQPVGSPLSLECTVEGTSNPNLYWYRQAAGRGLQLLFYSVGIGQISSEVPQNLSASRPQDRQFILSSKKLLLSDSGFYLCAWKQGRGPHEKLFFGSGTQLSVL.

Of note for this clonotype: Given a much more abundant clone one base away, this may be a read error. This rearrangement joins TRBV12-3 or TRBV12-4 to TRBJ1-5; maybe TRBD1 (6 bases). Between the trimmed V and J ends, which lost 6 bases and 9 bases, there was a span of 15 bases. CDR3 length: 13 amino acids. CDR3 DNA: TGTGCCAGCAGCCTCGGACAGACACGGCCCCAGCATTTT. Amino acids: CASSLGQTRPQHF.

Points on this clonotype: This may stem from a read error, because a much larger clone lies one nucleotide away. The chain carries TRBV27 and TRBJ2-2; weak D call: TRBD1 (5 bases). The germline V and J ends were trimmed by 5 bases and 1 base, with 8 bases remaining between them. This CDR3 is 14 amino acids long. From germline, CDR1 is MNHEY and CDR2 SMNVEV (reference sequence). CDR3 sequence: CASSGAGNTGELFF. The DNA of the CDR3 is TGTGCCAGCAGTGGGGCTGGGAACACCGGGGAGCTGTTTTTT.

This clonotype was seen ten or more times. CDR3 sequence reads: CASSYSIVAQNQPQHF. CDR3 DNA: TGTGCCAGCAGTTACTCGATAGTGGCACAGAATCAGCCCCAGCATTTT. V usage is TRBV6-2 or TRBV6-3 and J usage is TRBJ1-5; D remains unclear. The germline CDR1 and CDR2 sequences are MNHEY and SVGEGT. The CDR3 contains 16 residues. V lost 0 bases and J 4 bases, leaving 13 bases between the germline ends.

There are many counts of this clonotype. This sequence joins TRBV6-5 and TRBJ2-7, with D possibly TRBD2 on 6 matching bases. The CDR3 has 12 amino acids. V was trimmed by 2 bases and J by 6 bases, leaving 8 bases between them. Germline V CDR1 and CDR2: MNHEY, SVGAGI. The CDR3 nucleotides read TGTGCCAGCAGTTACATGGGGGGCGAGCAGTACTTC. Its translation is CASSYMGGEQYF.

This rearrangement joins TRBV4-1 to TRBJ1-1; no definite D call. Germline V gives CDR1 MGHRA, CDR2 YSYEKL. Trimming left V 0 bases short and J 1 base short, with 9 bases between. This CDR3 has 15 amino acids. The CDR3 reads CASSQDLSPNTEAFF. CDR3 nucleotide sequence: TGCGCCAGCAGCCAAGACCTCTCACCGAACACTGAAGCTTTCTTT.

Many counts were recorded for this clonotype. The chain couples TRBV30 to TRBJ2-7; D is perhaps TRBD1 or TRBD2 (5 bases each). The germline V and J ends were trimmed by 0 bases and 5 bases, with 8 bases remaining between them. Germline V CDR1 and CDR2: GTSNPN, SVGIG (reference sequence). The CDR3 sequence is 12 residues long. The CDR3 DNA reads TGTGCCTGGAGTGTATTGGGGGACGAGCAGTACTTC. As protein: CAWSVLGDEQYF. The variable domain in full, completed from reference TRBV30 and TRBJ2-7, reads SQTIHQWPATLVQPVGSPLSLECTVEGTSNPNLYWYRQAAGRGLQLLFYSVGIGQISSEVPQNLSASRPQDRQFILSSKKLLLSDSGFYLCAWSVLGDEQYFGPGTRLTVT.

This clonotype appeared a few times. This chain links TRBV9 with TRBJ2-7; D possibly corresponds to TRBD2 (6 bases). Trimming pared 5 bases from V and 12 bases from J, leaving 18 bases between. Per the germline V gene, CDR1 is SGDLS and CDR2 is YYNGEE. The CDR3 spans 12 residues. CDR3 protein: CASSGGTGIPYF. The CDR3 DNA reads as TGTGCCAGCAGTGGGGGGACGGGGATACCGTACTTC. Variable domain in full (rest from reference TRBV9 and TRBJ2-7): DSGVTQTPKHLITATGQRVTLRCSPRSGDLSVYWYQQSLDQGLQFLIQYYNGEERAKGNILERFSAQQFPDLHSELNLSSLELGDSALYFCASSGGTGIPYFGPGTRLTVT.

This clonotype has a handful of counts. A much more abundant neighbour one base away suggests this may be a read error. The rearrangement joins TRBV5-6 to TRBJ2-7, with D maybe TRBD1 (6 bases). Trimming removed 0 bases from V and 5 bases from J, with 9 bases in between. Looked up from germline, CDR1 is SGHDT and CDR2 is YYEEEE. The CDR3 spans 13 residues. CDR3 residues: CASSLDRANEQYF. The DNA of the CDR3 is TGTGCCAGCAGCTTGGACAGGGCCAACGAGCAGTACTTC. Combining the CDR3 with reference TRBV5-6 and TRBJ2-7 gives the whole variable domain DAGVTQSPTHLIKTRGQQVTLRCSPKSGHDTVSWYQQALGQGPQFIFQYYEEEERQRGNFPDRFSGHQFPNYSSELNVNALLLGDSALYLCASSLDRANEQYFGPGTRLTVT.

The chain combines TRBV6-6 with TRBJ1-1, with 10 positions matching TRBD1. Germline values: CDR1 MNHNY, CDR2 SVGAGI (reference sequence). J gave up 5 bases and V 2 bases, and 11 bases lay outside the gene matches. CDR3 length: 17 amino acids. The CDR3 nucleotides are TGTGCCAGCAGTTACCCGAGACAGGGGGCACCTTATACTGAAGCTTTCTTT. Protein sequence: CASSYPRQGAPYTEAFF.

This clonotype was seen at least ten times. This chain links TRBV20-1 with TRBJ1-1; tentative D call: TRBD1 (6 bases). The germline CDR1 and CDR2 sequences are DFQATT and SNEGSKA (reference sequence). Trimming removed 0 bases from V and 1 base from J, with 9 bases in between. This CDR3 has 14 amino acids. The CDR3 sequence: CSAREHRANTEAFF. The CDR3 DNA reads TGCAGTGCTAGAGAGCACAGGGCGAACACTGAAGCTTTCTTT.

There are a few counts of this clonotype. V usage is TRBV27 and J usage is TRBJ2-1, with 7 positions matching TRBD1. The CDR3 spans 16 residues. V shed 6 bases, J shed 0 bases, and the junction held 8 bases outside the gene matches. From germline, CDR1 is MNHEY and CDR2 SMNVEV (reference sequence). The CDR3 nucleotides read TGTGCCAGCAGCCCGAAACAGGGGTACTCCTACAATGAGCAGTTCTTC. Translating gives CASSPKQGYSYNEQFF.

The J gene is TRBJ2-5, the V gene TRBV20-1; 7 bases match TRBD1. CDR1 and CDR2 (germline): DFQATT, SNEGSKA (reference sequence). There are 15 residues in the CDR3. With V trimmed by 5 bases and J by 2 bases, 11 bases remained unmatched. CDR3 protein: CSASGQTLPQETQYF. CDR3 in DNA: TGCAGTGCTTCGGGACAGACCTTACCTCAAGAGACCCAGTACTTC.

The rearrangement links TRBV12-3 or TRBV12-4 to TRBJ2-7; TRBD1 matches at 10 bases. Unmatched junction bases numbered 6, after V lost 3 bases and J lost 7 bases. This CDR3 contains 14 residues. The CDR3 coding sequence is TGTGCCAGCAGTTTGGGGACAGGGGCACTTGAGCAGTACTTC. Its translation is CASSLGTGALEQYF.

This sequence joins TRBV5-4 and TRBJ2-3, with TRBD2 matching 7 bases. V was pared by 1 base and J by 0 bases, with 8 bases of the junction left unmatched. The CDR3 length is 17 residues. CDR1 and CDR2 (germline): SGHNT, YYREEE (reference sequence). CDR3 DNA: TGTGCCAGCAGCTTGTTAATGGTTAGCGGGAGCACAGATACGCAGTATTTT. As protein: CASSLLMVSGSTDTQYF.

This clonotype was detected ten times or more. The rearrangement joins TRBV29-1 to TRBJ2-7, with D possibly being TRBD1 or TRBD2 (5 bases each). Between the trimmed V and J ends, which lost 6 bases and 3 bases, there was a span of 21 bases. Germline V gives CDR1 SQVTM, CDR2 ANQGSEA. The CDR3 runs to 15 residues. CDR3 region: CSVEIPGTEDYEQYF. CDR3 DNA sequence: TGCAGCGTCGAGATCCCTGGGACGGAGGACTACGAGCAGTACTTC.

This clonotype was recorded many times. The chain is built from TRBV15 and TRBJ2-4; D is possibly TRBD1 (6 bases). CDR3 length equals 16 residues. V shed 5 bases and J shed 0 bases, with 14 bases lying between them. Germline CDR1 LNHNV, CDR2 YYDKDF (reference sequence). The CDR3 DNA reads as TGTGCCACCAGCCCGCGAGGGGGAGTAGCCAAAAACATTCAGTACTTC. Residues: CATSPRGGVAKNIQYF.

In its sample, this clonotype was seen many times. V gene TRBV7-9 combines with J gene TRBJ2-5; no clear D gene. CDR1 and CDR2 (germline): SEHNR, FQNEAQ (reference sequence). Trimming took off 0 bases at V and 4 bases at J, with 9 bases between the two ends. This CDR3 is 14 amino acids long. CDR3 region: CASSLAGSIETQYF. Written as DNA, the CDR3 is TGTGCCAGCAGCTTAGCGGGTTCAATAGAGACCCAGTACTTC.

This clonotype showed up many times. The chain carries TRBV7-9 and TRBJ1-2; D not resolved. Deletions cut 0 bases from V and 7 bases from J, with 18 bases between. Looked up from germline, CDR1 is SEHNR and CDR2 is FQNEAQ (reference sequence). CDR3 length equals 16 residues. The CDR3 DNA follows: TGTGCCAGCAGCTTAGCGATGTCCAGGCGGAATACTGGCTACACCTTC. Encoded protein: CASSLAMSRRNTGYTF.

This clonotype was seen just once. This chain joins TRBV24-1 and TRBJ2-2, with D perhaps being TRBD1 or TRBD2 (5 bases each). The CDR3 runs to 18 residues. V lost 3 bases and J lost 4, with 20 bases in between. In germline, CDR1 is KGHDR, CDR2 SFDVKD. The CDR3 DNA is TGTGCCACCAGTGATGAGCAAGTTAAGGGGACCTCCACCGGGGAGCTGTTTTTT. Its translation is CATSDEQVKGTSTGELFF.

J is TRBJ2-5 and V is TRBV27, with 7 bases identical to TRBD1. The CDR3 is 16 residues long. From germline, CDR1 is MNHEY and CDR2 SMNVEV (reference sequence). V trimming: 1 base; J trimming: 5 bases; junction bases outside the gene matches: 10. CDR3 amino acids: CASSLLSPTGKETQYF. The CDR3 bases are TGTGCCAGCAGTTTATTGTCCCCGACAGGGAAGGAGACCCAGTACTTC.

This clonotype has at least ten counts. This chain connects TRBV7-6 to TRBJ2-7; TRBD1 matches 7 bases. The CDR3 length is 14 residues. V was clipped by 1 base and J by 3 bases; unmatched bases: 3. The germline V gene has CDR1 SGHVS and CDR2 FNYEAQ. In nucleotides, the CDR3 is TGTGCCAGCAGCTTAGGGGGACAGAACTACGAGCAGTACTTC. Translating it yields CASSLGGQNYEQYF.

Remarks on this clonotype: One base away lies a much larger clone, so this may be a sequencing read error. The V call is TRBV28, the J call TRBJ2-7; D is perhaps TRBD1 or TRBD2 (5 bases each). Per germline, CDR1 MDHEN and CDR2 SYDVKM. The CDR3 is 13 amino acids. In DNA form, the CDR3 reads TGTGCCAGCAGTTTAGCAGGGACCCACGAGCAGCACTTC. It translates to CASSLAGTHEQHF.

This clonotype showed up many times. The genes are TRBV12-5 and TRBJ2-1, with D unresolved. Germline V gene sequence: CDR1 LGHNT, CDR2 FRNRAP. Between the trimmed V and J ends, which lost 7 bases and 7 bases, there was a span of 8 bases. This CDR3 region has 11 residues. The CDR3 sequence is CASAVNNEQFF. The CDR3 bases are TGTGCTAGTGCCGTCAATAATGAGCAGTTCTTC.

Many counts were recorded for this clonotype. Sequence at one end of the junction differs from germline and may be a read error. The V call is TRBV5-1, the J call TRBJ2-7; D is undetermined. The V gene's germline CDR1 is SGHRS and CDR2 YFSETQ. This CDR3 has 13 residues. This chain's CDR3 is CASSWASAYEQYF. CDR3 bases: TGTGCCAGCAGCTGGGCCTCCGCCTACGAGCAGTACTTC.

The table lists this clonotype with many counts. The chain links TRBV4-3 to TRBJ2-3; TRBD2 aligns across 9 bases. The CDR3 loop spans 14 amino acids. After removal of 4 bases from V and 8 bases from J, the junction contained 7 bases not matched to a gene. From germline, CDR1 is LGHNA and CDR2 YSLEER. The CDR3 loop is CASSPSRGGGTQYF. The CDR3, as DNA: TGCGCCAGCAGCCCTTCGCGGGGGGGTGGTACGCAGTATTTT.